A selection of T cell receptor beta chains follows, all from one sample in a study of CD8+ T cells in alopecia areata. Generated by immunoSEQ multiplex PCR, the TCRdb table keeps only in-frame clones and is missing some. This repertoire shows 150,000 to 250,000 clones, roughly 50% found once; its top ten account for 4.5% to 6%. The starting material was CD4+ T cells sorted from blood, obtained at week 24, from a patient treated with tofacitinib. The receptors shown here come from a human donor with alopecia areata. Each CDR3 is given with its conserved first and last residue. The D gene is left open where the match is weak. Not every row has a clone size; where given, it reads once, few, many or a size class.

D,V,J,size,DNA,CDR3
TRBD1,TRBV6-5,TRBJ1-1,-,TGTGCCAGCAGGGTGGGACAGGGGAACACTGAAGCTTTCTTT,CASRVGQGNTEAFF
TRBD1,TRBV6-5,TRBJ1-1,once,TGTGCCAGCAGTAAGGGACAGGGGGGTGAAGCTTTCTTT,CASSKGQGGEAFF
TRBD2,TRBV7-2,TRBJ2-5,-,TGTGCCAGCAGCTTTGGACTAGCGGGCGGGGAGACCCAGTACTTC,CASSFGLAGGETQYF
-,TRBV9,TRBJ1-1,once,TGTGCCAGCAGCAACGGACGGACGGTTATAGGCGAAGCTTTCTTT,CASSNGRTVIGEAFF
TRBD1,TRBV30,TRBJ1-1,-,TGTGCCTGGGGGACAGGGACTAGTCGGTACACTGAAGCTTTCTTT,CAWGTGTSRYTEAFF
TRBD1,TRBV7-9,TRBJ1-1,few,TGTGCCAGCAGATCGGGACAGGGTATGAACACTGAAGCTTTCTTT,CASRSGQGMNTEAFF
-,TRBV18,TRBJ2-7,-,TGTGCCAGCTCGCCCTCGGGGACCTCCTACGAGCAGTACTTC,CASSPSGTSYEQYF
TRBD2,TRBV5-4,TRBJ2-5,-,TGTGCCAGCAGCTTTTGGGGAGGGGAGACCCAGTACTTC,CASSFWGGETQYF
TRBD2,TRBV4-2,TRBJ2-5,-,TGTGCCAGCAGCCGCACTAGCGGGGGGTTGGAGACCCAGTACTTC,CASSRTSGGLETQYF
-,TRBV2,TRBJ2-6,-,TGTGCCAGCAGTGAAGTGTCTGGGGCCAACGTCCTGACTTTC,CASSEVSGANVLTF
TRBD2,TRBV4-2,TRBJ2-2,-,TGTGCCAGCAGCCAAGGGGCTAGCGGGGGCCCTTTTAACACCGGGGAGCTGTTTTTT,CASSQGASGGPFNTGELFF
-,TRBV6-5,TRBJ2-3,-,TGTGCCAGCAGCGGAGAGAACACAGATACGCAGTATTTT,CASSGENTDTQYF
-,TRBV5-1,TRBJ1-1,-,TGCGCCAGCAGCCCCACAGGGACTGAAGCTTTCTTT,CASSPTGTEAFF
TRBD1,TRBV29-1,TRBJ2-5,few,TGCAGCGTTAGGGACAGGGCGACAGAGACCCAGTACTTC,CSVRDRATETQYF
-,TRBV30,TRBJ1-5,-,TGTGCCTGGAGTGTAGGTCGGAACAATCAGCCCCAGCATTTT,CAWSVGRNNQPQHF
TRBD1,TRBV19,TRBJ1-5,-,TGTGCCAGTACCCGGGACAGGGATCAGCCCCAGCATTTT,CASTRDRDQPQHF
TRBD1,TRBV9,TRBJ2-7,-,TGTGCCAGCGGGGGACAGGGGGCATACGAGCAGTACTTC,CASGGQGAYEQYF
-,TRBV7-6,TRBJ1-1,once,TGTGCCAGCAGCATGGGGTTGGACACTGAAGCTTTCTTT,CASSMGLDTEAFF
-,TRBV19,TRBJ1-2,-,TGTGCCAGTAGTATCGGGGAAGAAAACTATGGCTACACCTTC,CASSIGEENYGYTF
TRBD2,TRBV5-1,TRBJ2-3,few,TGCGCCAGCAGCTTTTTCGGGGGGGCAGATACGCAGTATTTT,CASSFFGGADTQYF
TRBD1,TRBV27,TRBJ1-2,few,TGTGCCAGCAGTTGGACAGGGCGGGGATATGGCTACACCTTC,CASSWTGRGYGYTF
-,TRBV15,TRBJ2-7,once,TGTGCCACCAGCAGAGGCAGGGCCACGTACGAGCAGTACTTC,CATSRGRATYEQYF
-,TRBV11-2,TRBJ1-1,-,TGTGCCAGCAGCTTAAGGGGGACGCGGAACACTGAAGCTTTCTTT,CASSLRGTRNTEAFF
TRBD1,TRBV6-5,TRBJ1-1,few,TGTGCCAGCAGTACTCAGGGGGGTGGGGATACTGAAGCTTTCTTT,CASSTQGGGDTEAFF
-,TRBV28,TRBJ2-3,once,TGTGCCAGCAGTTTAGATACGCAGTATTTT,CASSLDTQYF
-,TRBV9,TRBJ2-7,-,TGTGCCAGCAGCGTAGGGGGACGCGCCTACGAGCAGTACTTC,CASSVGGRAYEQYF
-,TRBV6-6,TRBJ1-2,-,TGTGCCAGCAGTTATGTCCCTACCCAACTCTATGGCTACACCTTC,CASSYVPTQLYGYTF
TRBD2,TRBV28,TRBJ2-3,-,TGTGCCAGCAGCCCACAGCTATCGGGGGGTACGCAGTATTTT,CASSPQLSGGTQYF
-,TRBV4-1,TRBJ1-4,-,TGCGCCAGCAGCCTCGGACGGAAGGATGAAAAACTGTTTTTT,CASSLGRKDEKLFF
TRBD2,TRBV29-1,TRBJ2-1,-,TGCAGCTTAAGGACTAGCGGCTACTACAATGAGCAGTTCTTC,CSLRTSGYYNEQFF
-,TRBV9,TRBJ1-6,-,TGTGCCAGCAGCGTAGGGTCCGACTATAATTCACCCCTCCACTTT,CASSVGSDYNSPLHF
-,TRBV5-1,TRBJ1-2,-,TGCGCCAGCAGCTTGCCCCAGCCGGGAGACTATGGCTACACCTTC,CASSLPQPGDYGYTF
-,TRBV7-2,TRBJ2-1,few,TGTGCCAGCAGCTTTTACAATGAGCAGTTCTTC,CASSFYNEQFF
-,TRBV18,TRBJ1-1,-,TGTGCCAGCTCACCAGGGAACACTGAAGCTTTCTTT,CASSPGNTEAFF
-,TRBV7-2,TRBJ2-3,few,TGTGCCAGCAGCTTAGCGTCTTGGGGGATGGATACGCAGTATTTT,CASSLASWGMDTQYF
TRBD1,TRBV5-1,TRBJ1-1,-,TGCGCCAGCAGGCTGACAGGGGCTCACACTGAAGCTTTCTTT,CASRLTGAHTEAFF
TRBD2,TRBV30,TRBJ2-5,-,TGTGCCTGGACTAGCGGGAGTGGATCGGAGACCCAGTACTTC,CAWTSGSGSETQYF
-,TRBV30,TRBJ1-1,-,TGTGCCTGGAGTAAAACAGTTCGTCCGAACACTGAAGCTTTCTTT,CAWSKTVRPNTEAFF
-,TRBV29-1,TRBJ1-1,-,TGCAGCGTTACCCGTAACACTGAAGCTTTCTTT,CSVTRNTEAFF
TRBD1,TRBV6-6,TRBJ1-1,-,TGTGCCAGCAGTGGGACAGGGTTGATTAAAAACACTGAAGCTTTCTTT,CASSGTGLIKNTEAFF
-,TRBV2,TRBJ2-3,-,TGTGCCAGCAGTGAACAGGGGCAGGGCACAGATACGCAGTATTTT,CASSEQGQGTDTQYF
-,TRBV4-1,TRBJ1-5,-,TGCGCCAGCAGCCAAGAAGGGGGAGTGTCAGGAGATTTGAAGCCCCAGCATTTT,CASSQEGGVSGDLKPQHF
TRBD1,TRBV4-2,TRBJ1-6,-,TGTGCCAGCAGCCAAGATCCACAGGGGAATCATTCACCCCTCCACTTT,CASSQDPQGNHSPLHF
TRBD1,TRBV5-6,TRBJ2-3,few,TGTGCCAGCAGCTTCACAGGGACAGGGTTCGATACGCAGTATTTT,CASSFTGTGFDTQYF
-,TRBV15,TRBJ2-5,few,TGTGCCACCAGCACAGGGCCATCATCGGGTCAAGAGACCCAGTACTTC,CATSTGPSSGQETQYF
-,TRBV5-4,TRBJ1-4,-,TGTGCCAGCAGCCCGTCAGGGGACCCAACTAATGAAAAACTGTTTTTT,CASSPSGDPTNEKLFF
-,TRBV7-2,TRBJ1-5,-,TGTGCCAGCAGCTTGGGGGGGCACAATCAGCCCCAGCATTTT,CASSLGGHNQPQHF
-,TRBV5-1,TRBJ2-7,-,TGCGCCAGCAGTAACTCCCAATCCTACGAGCAGTACTTC,CASSNSQSYEQYF
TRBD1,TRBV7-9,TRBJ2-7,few,TGTGCCAGCAGCTTAGCGGGACAGACCTACGAGCAGTACTTC,CASSLAGQTYEQYF
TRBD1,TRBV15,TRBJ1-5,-,TGTGCCACCAGCAGAGATCGACAGGGCGCGAGCAATCAGCCCCAGCATTTT,CATSRDRQGASNQPQHF
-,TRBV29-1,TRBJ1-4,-,TGCAGCGTTGAGGTCCGGACAGCGACTAATGAAAAACTGTTTTTT,CSVEVRTATNEKLFF
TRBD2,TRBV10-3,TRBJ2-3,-,TGTGCCATCAGTGATGGACCGGGGGGGTACACAGATACGCAGTATTTT,CAISDGPGGYTDTQYF
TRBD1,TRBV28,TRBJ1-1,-,TGTGCCAGCAGTCCGGACAGGGCGGGGAACACTGAAGCTTTCTTT,CASSPDRAGNTEAFF
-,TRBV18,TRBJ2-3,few,TGTGCCAGCTCACCAGTCCGCGGGGATACGCAGTATTTT,CASSPVRGDTQYF
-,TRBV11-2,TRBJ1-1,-,TGTGCCAGCAGCTTAGATGGGACTAGGGCTTTCTTT,CASSLDGTRAFF
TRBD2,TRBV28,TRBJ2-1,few,TGTGCCAGTCTCCCGGGACTAGCGGGAGGGCCCTGGTCTCGGTCCTACAATGAGCAGTTCTTC,CASLPGLAGGPWSRSYNEQFF
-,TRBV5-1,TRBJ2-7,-,TGCGCCAGCAGCTTGGCAGGGAACGAGCAGTACTTC,CASSLAGNEQYF
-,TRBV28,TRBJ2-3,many,TGTGCCAGCAGTCGCCCGGGCCGCTTGGGAGATACGCAGTATTTT,CASSRPGRLGDTQYF
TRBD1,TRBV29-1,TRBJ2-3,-,TGCAGACCTGGGGGACAGCACACAGATACGCAGTATTTT,CRPGGQHTDTQYF